The 25 T cell receptor beta chains below were found in one sample sequenced in a study of siplizumab effects on memory and regulatory T cells. TCRdb's copy holds only in-frame clones and misses some; the assay was immunoSEQ multiplex PCR. The sample has around 77,000 clones; about 90% are singletons. Specimen: CD8+ T cells sorted from blood. These receptors were taken from a human donor in good health.

This clone was counted once. The genes are TRBV4-1 and TRBJ2-5, with unresolved D. Trimming took 2 bases from V and 2 from J, leaving 15 bases between them. The CDR3 is 16 amino acids. CDR1 and CDR2 from the germline V gene are MGHRA and YSYEKL. The DNA for the CDR3 is TGCGCCAGCAGCCAAACACTGGATGCGGTACAAGAGACCCAGTACTTC. It translates to CASSQTLDAVQETQYF.

The chain joins TRBV7-9 to TRBJ1-1; D perhaps matches TRBD1 (5 bases). Trimming removed 3 bases from V and 6 bases from J, with 17 bases in between. Germline CDR1 SEHNR, CDR2 FQNEAQ (reference sequence). The CDR3 contains 15 residues. The DNA of the CDR3 is TGTGCCAGCAGCTTCGTGATAGGGGCTATTCCTGAAGCTTTCTTT. Its protein is CASSFVIGAIPEAFF.

The chain has TRBV7-9 and TRBJ2-2; 9 bases align to TRBD1. V lost 5 bases and J lost 6; bases outside the gene matches: 4. Germline CDR1 reads SEHNR; CDR2 reads FQNEAQ (reference sequence). The CDR3 is made up of 14 amino acids. The CDR3 is CASSVGQGPGELFF. The DNA of the CDR3 is TGTGCCAGCAGCGTAGGACAGGGGCCCGGGGAGCTGTTTTTT. Full variable domain (remainder filled in from reference TRBV7-9 and TRBJ2-2): DTGVSQNPRHKITKRGQNVTFRCDPISEHNRLYWYRQTLGQGPEFLTYFQNEAQLEKSRLLSDRFSAERPKGSFSTLEIQRTEQGDSAMYLCASSVGQGPGELFFGEGSRLTVL.

The CDR3 loop is CASDLTGELFF. The CDR3 DNA reads as TGTGCCAGCGACCTTACCGGGGAGCTGTTTTTT. The chain carries TRBV7-9 and TRBJ2-2; D unresolved. The CDR3 has 11 residues. Between the trimmed V and J ends, which lost 8 bases and 5 bases, there was a span of 6 bases. The germline CDR1 and CDR2 sequences are SEHNR and FQNEAQ (reference sequence).

The chain employs TRBV27 and TRBJ2-7, with a weak D call TRBD2 (6 bases). The CDR3 length is 14 residues. Trimming cost V 5 bases and J 5 bases, with 16 bases left between them. Germline CDR1 reads MNHEY; CDR2 reads SMNVEV (reference sequence). In DNA form, the CDR3 reads TGTGCCAGCAGTCCTTCAAAGCGGGCTAACGAGCAGTACTTC. Its translation is CASSPSKRANEQYF.

The chain joins TRBV5-4 to TRBJ1-2, with TRBD1 matching over 8 bases. CDR1 and CDR2 from the germline V gene are SGHNT and YYREEE (reference sequence). CDR3 length equals 14 residues. Trimming at V came to 3 bases and at J to 7 bases, leaving 8 bases not matched to a gene. CDR3 sequence (DNA): TGTGCCAGCAGCTGGGGACAGGCCGTTCTTGGCTACACCTTC. This sequence encodes CASSWGQAVLGYTF.

The CDR3 DNA follows: TGTGCCAGCAGCGCTAGCGGGGTGTGGTACGAGCAGTACTTC. Amino acid sequence: CASSASGVWYEQYF. V is TRBV7-9 and J is TRBJ2-7; the match to TRBD2 covers 9 bases. The CDR3 totals 14 residues. Trimming cost V 5 bases and J 4 bases; bases outside gene matches: 6. Germline CDR1 is SEHNR and CDR2 is FQNEAQ (reference sequence).

The chain uses TRBV27 and TRBJ1-5; D is unclear. V dropped 5 bases and J dropped 5 bases, with 13 bases sitting between them. Germline CDR1 MNHEY, CDR2 SMNVEV (reference sequence). The CDR3 has 14 amino acids. This chain's CDR3 is CASSIVTGDQPQHF. Written as DNA, the CDR3 is TGTGCCAGCAGTATCGTAACCGGGGATCAGCCCCAGCATTTT.

This chain links TRBV30 with TRBJ2-7, with TRBD1 identical over 9 bases. The length of the CDR3 is 14 residues. J was trimmed by 6 bases and V by 1 base; bases with no gene match: 7. Germline V lookup: CDR1 GTSNPN, CDR2 SVGIG (reference sequence). The CDR3 region has the DNA TGTGCCTGGAGTGGGACAGGGGCGGTCAGCGAGCAGTACTTC. Protein: CAWSGTGAVSEQYF.

The J gene is TRBJ2-5, the V gene TRBV7-6; D ambiguous. Per the germline V gene, CDR1 is SGHVS and CDR2 is FNYEAQ. The V end was cut by 1 base, the J end by 2 bases, with 8 bases between. This CDR3 region has 14 residues. CDR3 sequence (DNA): TGTGCCAGCAGCTTAGAATTCGCACAAGAGACCCAGTACTTC. Its protein product is CASSLEFAQETQYF.

The CDR3 DNA is TGTGCCAGTAGTATCAGAGGGGCCCTTCAGCCCCAGCATTTT. This translates into CASSIRGALQPQHF. The chain uses TRBV19 and TRBJ1-5, with D possibly TRBD1 on 5 matching bases. This CDR3 has 14 amino acids. Germline loops: CDR1 LNHDA, CDR2 SQIVND (reference sequence). V dropped 3 bases and J dropped 6 bases, with 12 bases sitting between them.

A word on this clone: Other DNA sequences in the same sample also yield this CDR3. J is TRBJ2-3 and V is TRBV27; D is possibly TRBD2 (6 bases). The CDR3 totals 14 residues. Trimming took 3 bases from V and 2 from J, leaving 9 bases between them. Germline loops: CDR1 MNHEY, CDR2 SMNVEV (reference sequence). The DNA for the CDR3 is TGTGCCAGCAGTTTGGCGGGACTCACAGATACGCAGTATTTT. Encoded protein: CASSLAGLTDTQYF.

The V and J genes are TRBV9 and TRBJ2-7, with 8 positions matching TRBD1. The CDR3 spans 16 residues. Germline assignment: CDR1 SGDLS and CDR2 YYNGEE. The ends lost 4 bases at V and 3 bases at J; junction bases unmatched: 12. The CDR3 sequence: CASSPSRGQGFYEQYF. The CDR3 nucleotides read TGTGCCAGCAGCCCGAGCCGTGGACAGGGTTTCTACGAGCAGTACTTC.

This clone showed up just once. The J gene is TRBJ2-7, the V gene TRBV19; 7 positions agree with TRBD1. V trimming: 8 bases; J trimming: 1 base; junction bases outside the gene matches: 2. Germline CDR1 LNHDA, CDR2 SQIVND (reference sequence). The length of the CDR3 is 12 residues. In DNA, the CDR3 is TGTGCCAGTGGGGACAGTTCCTACGAGCAGTACTTC. It codes for CASGDSSYEQYF.

This clone was detected only once. The V gene is TRBV6-4, the J gene TRBJ1-1; D call uncertain. Trimming shortened V by 0 bases and J by 4 bases, and 12 bases separated the two germline ends. This CDR3 is built from 15 residues. Germline V gives CDR1 MRHNA, CDR2 SNTAGT. CDR3 amino acids: CASSDSTGYGTEAFF. CDR3 nucleotide sequence: TGTGCCAGCAGTGACTCGACGGGGTACGGCACTGAAGCTTTCTTT.

The genes are TRBV21-1 and TRBJ1-5; the D call TRBD1 from the table was never checked on the DNA. TRBV21-1 has pseudogene status. This CDR3 comprises 19 residues. The DNA for the CDR3 is TGTGCCAGCAGCCAATCCGGGACAGGGAAATCCTCAGGCAATCAGCCCCAGCATTTT. Encoded protein: CASSQSGTGKSSGNQPQHF.

The chain couples TRBV13 to TRBJ1-1, with 7 bases matching TRBD1. Trimming at V came to 5 bases and at J to 6 bases, leaving 12 bases not matched to a gene. The CDR3 is 15 amino acids. Germline CDR1 PRHDT, CDR2 FYEKMQ (reference sequence). The CDR3 region has the DNA TGTGCCAGCAGCGGTTGGGGGGGGCAGGGGGCTGAAGCTTTCTTT. Translating it yields CASSGWGGQGAEAFF.

The rearrangement joins TRBV9 to TRBJ2-7; TRBD2 agrees at 9 bases. The V and J ends lost 2 bases and 0 bases, in that order; junction bases with no gene match: 6. CDR1 and CDR2 from the germline V gene are SGDLS and YYNGEE. The CDR3 runs to 16 residues. The CDR3 DNA is TGTGCCAGCAGCGTCGGGGGTAGCGGGAGCTCCTACGAGCAGTACTTC. Its protein is CASSVGGSGSSYEQYF.

This chain connects TRBV7-9 to TRBJ1-5, with a weak D call TRBD1 (5 bases). The V gene's germline CDR1 is SEHNR and CDR2 FQNEAQ (reference sequence). V lost 1 base, J lost 6 bases, and 13 bases lay in between. The CDR3 is 15 amino acids. CDR3 residues: CASSLGGGFTQPQHF. The CDR3, as DNA: TGTGCCAGCAGCTTAGGCGGGGGATTCACTCAGCCCCAGCATTTT. Combining the CDR3 with reference TRBV7-9 and TRBJ1-5 gives the whole variable domain DTGVSQNPRHKITKRGQNVTFRCDPISEHNRLYWYRQTLGQGPEFLTYFQNEAQLEKSRLLSDRFSAERPKGSFSTLEIQRTEQGDSAMYLCASSLGGGFTQPQHFGDGTRLSIL.

The chain carries TRBV7-9 and TRBJ1-1; D uncertain. CDR1 and CDR2 (germline): SEHNR, FQNEAQ (reference sequence). The CDR3 length is 11 residues. V lost 6 bases to trimming and J lost 6 bases, with 8 bases between them. The CDR3 nucleotides read TGTGCCAGCAGTCCTCTTTCTGAAGCTTTCTTT. Translating gives CASSPLSEAFF.

The rearrangement joins TRBV12-5 to TRBJ2-1; D is undetermined. CDR1 is LGHNT, CDR2 FRNRAP, per germline. This CDR3 is 14 amino acids long. The V gene lost 5 bases and the J gene lost 9 bases, with 17 bases spanning the gap. As DNA, the CDR3 is TGTGCTAGTGGTCCGCCGTCAGTCCGGGTTGAGCAGTTCTTC. Protein product: CASGPPSVRVEQFF.

V is TRBV4-1 and J is TRBJ2-5; TRBD2 aligns across 12 bases. The CDR3 length is 18 residues. V lost 2 bases to trimming and J lost 2 bases; unmatched junction nucleotides: 9. Germline CDR1 and CDR2: MGHRA and YSYEKL. The CDR3 spells CASSQPGASGGEQETQYF. The CDR3 DNA reads as TGCGCCAGCAGCCAACCTGGGGCTAGCGGGGGGGAGCAAGAGACCCAGTACTTC.

With respect to this clone: One junction end does not reproduce the germline sequence, and a read error may be involved. V and J are TRBV11-3 and TRBJ1-1; TRBD1 aligns across 9 bases. The V gene's germline CDR1 is SGHNT and CDR2 YENEEA. The CDR3 extends over 11 amino acids. The CDR3 sequence is CASSLPGQGDF. As DNA, the CDR3 is TGTGCCAGCAGCCTGCCGGGACAGGGCGACTTT.

The chain couples TRBV5-4 to TRBJ2-7, with D tentatively TRBD2 (5 bases). The CDR3 has 14 residues. The V end was cut by 2 bases, the J end by 1 base, with 10 bases between. Germline lookup yields CDR1 SGHNT and CDR2 YYREEE (reference sequence). The CDR3 is CASSFGPGSYEQYF. Here the CDR3 DNA reads TGTGCCAGCAGCTTCGGACCGGGATCCTACGAGCAGTACTTC.

This sequence joins TRBV2 and TRBJ1-1; D is unresolved. Deletions cut 9 bases from V and 1 base from J, with 12 bases between. CDR1 is SNHLY, CDR2 FYNNEI, per germline. There are 13 residues in the CDR3. The CDR3 protein is CARSPPRNTEAFF. CDR3 bases: TGTGCCAGGTCCCCCCCACGGAACACTGAAGCTTTCTTT.